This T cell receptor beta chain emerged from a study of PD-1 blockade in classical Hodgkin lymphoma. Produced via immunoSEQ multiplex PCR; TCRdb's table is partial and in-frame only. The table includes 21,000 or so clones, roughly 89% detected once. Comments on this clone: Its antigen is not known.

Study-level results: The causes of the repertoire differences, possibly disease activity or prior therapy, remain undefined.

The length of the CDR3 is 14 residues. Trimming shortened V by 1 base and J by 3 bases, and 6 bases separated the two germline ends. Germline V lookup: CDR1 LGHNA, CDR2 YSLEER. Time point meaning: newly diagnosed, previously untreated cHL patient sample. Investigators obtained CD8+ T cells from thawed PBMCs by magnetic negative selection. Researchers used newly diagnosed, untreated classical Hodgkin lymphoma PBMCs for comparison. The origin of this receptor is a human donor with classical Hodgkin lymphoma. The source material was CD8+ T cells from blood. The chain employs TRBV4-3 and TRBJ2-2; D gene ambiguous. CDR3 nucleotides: TGCGCCAGCAGCCAAGCTGGTCACACCGGGGAGCTGTTTTTT. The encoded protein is CASSQAGHTGELFF.